The 27 T cell receptor beta chains presented below share a single source sample, sequenced in a study of T cell repertoires in cytomegalovirus infection. TCRdb reprocessed the reads via MiXCR and lists one record per CDR3 protein. The repertoire has about 150,000 distinct CDR3 sequences, around 24% of them found once; the top ten carry 10% to 11%. Sequences were obtained from PBMCs. The receptors stem from a human donor in good health (CMV status not recorded). Some clones in this sample may be carry-over from other donors' samples.

The chain has TRBV15 and TRBJ1-3, with no clear D. The CDR3 has 14 amino acids. V lost 1 base to trimming and J lost 3 bases, with 7 bases between them. The germline V gene encodes CDR1 LNHNV and CDR2 YYDKDF (reference sequence). The CDR3 nucleotides read TGTGCCACCAGCAGAGTCAGCGTTGGAAACACCATATATTTT. It encodes CATSRVSVGNTIYF.

This clonotype was observed many times. The chain links TRBV28 to TRBJ2-7, with 8 nucleotides matching TRBD1. Germline values: CDR1 MDHEN, CDR2 SYDVKM. With V trimmed by 10 bases and J by 2 bases, 10 bases remained unmatched. This CDR3 contains 14 residues. The CDR3 loop is CATTDREAAYEQYF. The CDR3 DNA follows: TGTGCCACGACGGACAGGGAAGCAGCCTACGAGCAGTACTTC. Combining the CDR3 with reference TRBV28 and TRBJ2-7 gives the whole variable domain DVKVTQSSRYLVKRTGEKVFLECVQDMDHENMFWYRQDPGLGLRLIYFSYDVKMKEKGDIPEGYSVSREKKERFSLILESASTNQTSMYLCATTDREAAYEQYFGPGTRLTVT.

In its sample, this clonotype was seen a few times. The CDR3 here is CASSLGRENYNEQFF. Written as DNA, the CDR3 is TGTGCCAGCAGTTTGGGCAGGGAGAATTACAATGAGCAGTTCTTC. The chain joins TRBV28 to TRBJ2-1; tentatively, D is TRBD1 or TRBD2 (5 bases each). The CDR3 runs 15 residues. The V end was cut by 3 bases, the J end by 4 bases, with 13 bases between. From germline, CDR1 is MDHEN and CDR2 SYDVKM.

This clonotype was picked up a small number of times. The rearrangement uses TRBV28 and TRBJ1-5; D is unclear. The CDR3 loop spans 13 amino acids. Per germline, CDR1 MDHEN and CDR2 SYDVKM. Trimming took 6 bases from V and 7 from J, leaving 13 bases between them. CDR3 nucleotide sequence: TGTGCCAGCAGCGCAACTGGGTACCAGCCCCAGCATTTT. Protein sequence: CASSATGYQPQHF.

This sequence joins TRBV2 and TRBJ2-3, with TRBD2 matching over 8 bases. The germline V gene encodes CDR1 SNHLY and CDR2 FYNNEI. The V gene end was trimmed by 6 bases and the J gene end by 2 bases; junction bases not matched to a gene: 10. The CDR3 covers 16 residues. CDR3 loop: CASSPRAGGPTDTQYF. The CDR3 DNA follows: TGTGCCAGCAGCCCCAGGGCGGGGGGTCCCACAGATACGCAGTATTTT.

This clonotype was counted at least ten times. The chain combines TRBV5-5 with TRBJ2-7, with D perhaps matching TRBD1 (6 bases). The CDR3 sequence is 16 residues long. Trimming pared 0 bases from V and 0 bases from J, leaving 13 bases between. Germline V gene lookup returns CDR1 SGHKS and CDR2 YYEKEE (reference sequence). The CDR3 loop reads CASSLDPTGASYEQYF. In DNA, the CDR3 is TGTGCCAGCAGCTTGGATCCGACAGGCGCCTCCTACGAGCAGTACTTC.

This clonotype was observed a handful of times. The chain combines TRBV19 with TRBJ2-1; 7 bases map to TRBD2. The CDR3 length is 21 residues. Germline CDR1 is LNHDA and CDR2 is SQIVND (reference sequence). The trim removed 2 bases at V and 0 bases at J, leaving 19 bases unmatched. The CDR3 DNA follows: TGTGCCAGTAGTATACCCTCCGGAGTAGCGGGTCCTTCGAGCTCCTACAATGAGCAGTTCTTC. This encodes CASSIPSGVAGPSSSYNEQFF.

The chain uses TRBV11-2 and TRBJ2-7; 9 positions agree with TRBD1. Germline CDR1 is SGHAT and CDR2 is FQNNGV. The CDR3 is 14 residues long. J lost 2 bases, V lost 3 bases, and 2 bases had no gene match. The CDR3 sequence: CASSLDRGTYEQYF. CDR3 sequence (DNA): TGTGCCAGCAGCTTGGACAGGGGCACCTACGAGCAGTACTTC.

At least ten counts were recorded for this clonotype. V is TRBV7-9 and J is TRBJ2-6; D is undetermined. V was trimmed by 1 base and J by 0 bases, leaving 10 bases between them. Germline V gene data show CDR1 as SEHNR and CDR2 as FQNEAQ (reference sequence). This CDR3 is built from 17 residues. The CDR3 spells CASSLEGSSSGANVLTF. The CDR3 DNA reads TGTGCCAGCAGCTTAGAGGGCTCAAGCTCTGGGGCCAACGTCCTGACTTTC.

V is TRBV20-1 and J is TRBJ1-5; D might be TRBD1 (6 bases). The CDR3 totals 11 residues. Per the germline V gene, CDR1 is DFQATT and CDR2 is SNEGSKA (reference sequence). V lost 5 bases, J lost 5 bases, and 7 bases lay in between. The CDR3 DNA is TGCAGTGCTCGACAGGATCAGCCCCAGCATTTT. Translated, it gives CSARQDQPQHF.

This clonotype was observed a handful of times. The V and J genes are TRBV28 and TRBJ1-1; perhaps TRBD1 as D (5 bases). The CDR3 spans 15 residues. Between the trimmed V and J ends, which lost 5 bases and 6 bases, there was a span of 19 bases. Germline-derived CDR1 and CDR2 are MDHEN and SYDVKM. The CDR3 DNA is TGTGCCAGCAGTCGCCCGGGGGTTCCCATCGCTGAAGCTTTCTTT. It is translated as CASSRPGVPIAEAFF.

This chain joins TRBV20-1 and TRBJ2-1, with unresolved D. Deletions cut 3 bases from V and 14 bases from J, with 11 bases between. The CDR3 contains 10 residues. The germline CDR1 and CDR2 sequences are DFQATT and SNEGSKA (reference sequence). The CDR3 loop is CSARDPGKFF. Written as DNA, the CDR3 is TGCAGTGCTAGGGACCCCGGCAAGTTCTTC.

The J gene is TRBJ1-2, the V gene TRBV12-3 or TRBV12-4; no reliable D call. V was cut by 6 bases and J by 5 bases, with 13 bases left in between. The CDR3 is made up of 13 amino acids. DNA of the CDR3: TGTGCCAGCAGGGGCGCCGGGTCATATGGCTACACCTTC. Translation: CASRGAGSYGYTF.

This clonotype was counted a few times. The rearrangement links TRBV28 to TRBJ2-5; no clear D gene. The germline V gene encodes CDR1 MDHEN and CDR2 SYDVKM. The V end was cut by 3 bases, the J end by 2 bases, with 7 bases between. The CDR3 has 13 amino acids. The CDR3 here is CASSFAAQETQYF. The CDR3 coding sequence is TGTGCCAGCAGTTTTGCAGCGCAAGAGACCCAGTACTTC.

About this clonotype itself: Germline and junction disagree at one end, which may indicate a read error. The chain is built from TRBV28 and TRBJ1-6, with unresolved D. CDR1 is MDHEN, CDR2 SYDVKM, per germline. The CDR3 has 17 residues. In nucleotides, the CDR3 is TGTGCCAGCAGCGTAGGGCAGAGGAGCTCCTATAATTCACCCCTCCTCTTT. Translated, it gives CASSVGQRSSYNSPLLF. Supplemented by reference TRBV28 and TRBJ1-6, the full variable domain reads DVKVTQSSRYLVKRTGEKVFLECVQDMDHENMFWYRQDPGLGLRLIYFSYDVKMKEKGDIPEGYSVSREKKERFSLILESASTNQTSMYLCASSVGQRSSYNSPLLFGNGTRLTVT.

The chain joins TRBV29-1 to TRBJ1-2; D not certain. Deletions cut 7 bases from V and 2 bases from J, with 17 bases between. CDR1 and CDR2 (germline): SQVTM, ANQGSEA. The CDR3 runs 14 residues. The CDR3 loop is CSAPSGALNYGYTF. The CDR3 coding sequence is TGCAGCGCTCCTTCCGGTGCGCTAAACTATGGCTACACCTTC.

This chain's CDR3 is CASRVVKGGTQYF. The CDR3 bases are TGTGCCAGCAGGGTCGTGAAGGGGGGGACCCAGTACTTC. The genes are TRBV28 and TRBJ2-5; D tentatively reads TRBD1 or TRBD2 (6 bases each). Germline-derived CDR1 and CDR2 are MDHEN and SYDVKM. V gave up 6 bases and J gave up 7 bases, with 15 bases separating them. CDR3 length: 13 residues.

V is TRBV5-1 and J is TRBJ1-1; D is uncertain. CDR1 and CDR2 from the germline V gene are SGHRS and YFSETQ. The CDR3 is 15 residues long. V lost 0 bases and J lost 5, with 14 bases in between. CDR3 sequence: CASSLEGFVWTEAFF. The DNA for the CDR3 is TGCGCCAGCAGCTTGGAAGGGTTTGTTTGGACTGAAGCTTTCTTT.

Only a few counts were recorded for this clonotype. The chain employs TRBV7-2 and TRBJ2-5; possible D gene TRBD1, 5 bases. The CDR3 extends over 13 amino acids. The germline gives CDR1 SGHTA, CDR2 FQGNSA. Trimming cost V 5 bases and J 5 bases, with 12 bases left between them. CDR3 protein: CASSGKGRETQYF. The CDR3, as DNA: TGTGCCAGCAGCGGAAAGGGGCGGGAGACCCAGTACTTC.

The table lists this clonotype with many counts. This chain connects TRBV28 to TRBJ2-7; D might be TRBD1 (5 bases). CDR1 MDHEN and CDR2 SYDVKM come from the germline V gene. This CDR3 is built from 15 residues. Deletions cut 1 base from V and 2 bases from J, with 12 bases between. CDR3 coding DNA: TGTGCCAGCAGTTTATCTGGGGCTTTGACCTACGAGCAGTACTTC. Translation gives CASSLSGALTYEQYF. Complete variable domain (other parts from reference TRBV28 and TRBJ2-7): DVKVTQSSRYLVKRTGEKVFLECVQDMDHENMFWYRQDPGLGLRLIYFSYDVKMKEKGDIPEGYSVSREKKERFSLILESASTNQTSMYLCASSLSGALTYEQYFGPGTRLTVT.

Notes on this clonotype: A read error is possible here, since a much larger clone lies one base away. This CDR3 reads CANSLGAAARGEQFF. As DNA, the CDR3 is TGTGCCAACAGCTTAGGGGCAGCCGCTCGGGGTGAGCAGTTCTTC. This chain connects TRBV7-9 to TRBJ2-1; D assignment may be TRBD1 or TRBD2 (5 bases each). Per the germline V gene, CDR1 is SEHNR and CDR2 is FQNEAQ (reference sequence). The CDR3 spans 15 residues.

V gene TRBV5-1 combines with J gene TRBJ2-3; the match to TRBD2 covers 7 bases. Germline CDR1 and CDR2: SGHRS and YFSETQ. The CDR3 runs 14 residues. The junction had 2 bases not matched to a gene; V was cut back by 2 bases and J by 2 bases. CDR3 sequence (DNA): TGCGCCAGCAGCTTAACTAGCGACACAGATACGCAGTATTTT. It specifies CASSLTSDTDTQYF.

Comments on this clonotype: A much larger clone lies one base from this, so it may be a read error. V usage is TRBV7-3 and J usage is TRBJ2-2; D ambiguous. V was cut by 4 bases and J by 7 bases, with 10 bases left in between. CDR3 length equals 13 residues. CDR1 and CDR2 from the germline V gene are SGHTA and FQGTGA. CDR3: CASSYQFSGELFF. The DNA of the CDR3 is TGTGCCAGCAGCTACCAATTCAGCGGGGAGCTGTTTTTT. Complete variable domain (other parts from reference TRBV7-3 and TRBJ2-2): GAGVSQTPSNKVTEKGKYVELRCDPISGHTALYWYRQSLGQGPEFLIYFQGTGAADDSGLPNDRFFAVRPEGSVSTLKIQRTERGDSAVYLCASSYQFSGELFFGEGSRLTVL.

This clonotype was observed a few times. The gene calls are TRBV6-5 and TRBJ1-1; TRBD1 might be the D (5 bases). V lost 5 bases and J 7 bases, leaving 14 bases between the germline ends. This CDR3 comprises 13 residues. Germline V gives CDR1 MNHEY, CDR2 SVGAGI. The DNA for the CDR3 is TGTGCCAGCAGTGACAGTGGGGCCGTTGAAGCTTTCTTT. This sequence encodes CASSDSGAVEAFF.

This clonotype was detected many times. The chain uses TRBV7-2 and TRBJ2-3; D perhaps matches TRBD2 (5 bases). Germline CDR1 SGHTA, CDR2 FQGNSA. Trimming stripped 8 bases from V and 3 bases from J, with 18 bases between. CDR3 length equals 15 residues. This chain's CDR3 is CASAKRQSGTDTQYF. The CDR3 DNA sequence: TGTGCCAGCGCCAAACGTCAAAGCGGTACAGATACGCAGTATTTT.

The chain has TRBV7-9 and TRBJ2-7; D is ambiguous. Deletions cut 2 bases from V and 3 bases from J, with 5 bases between. CDR3 size: 12 residues. Germline V lookup: CDR1 SEHNR, CDR2 FQNEAQ (reference sequence). CDR3 in amino acids: CASSLHNYEQYF. The CDR3 region has the DNA TGTGCCAGCAGCTTACACAACTACGAGCAGTACTTC.

In this sample, this clonotype turned up many times. The rearrangement uses TRBV6-1 and TRBJ1-6; 10 nucleotides align to TRBD1. CDR3 size: 14 residues. Germline loops: CDR1 MNHNS, CDR2 SASEGT. The junction had 4 bases not matched to a gene; V was cut back by 5 bases and J by 9 bases. The CDR3 here is CASSPDRGFSPLHF. Here the CDR3 DNA reads TGTGCCAGCAGTCCGGACAGGGGGTTTTCACCCCTCCACTTT.